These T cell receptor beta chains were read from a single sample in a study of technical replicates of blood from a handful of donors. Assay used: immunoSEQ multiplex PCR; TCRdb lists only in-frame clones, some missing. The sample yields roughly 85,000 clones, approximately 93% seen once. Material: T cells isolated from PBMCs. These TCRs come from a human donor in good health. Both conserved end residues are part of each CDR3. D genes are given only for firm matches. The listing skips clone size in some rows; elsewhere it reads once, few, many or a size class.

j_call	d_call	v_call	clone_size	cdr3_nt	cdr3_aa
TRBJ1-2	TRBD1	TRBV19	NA	TGTGCCAGCAGGGACAGAGAGAACTATGGCTACACCTTC	CASRDRENYGYTF
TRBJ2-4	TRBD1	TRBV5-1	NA	TGCGCCAGCCGGGTCACCACAGGGGCAAATATAGCCAAAAACATTCAGTACTTC	CASRVTTGANIAKNIQYF
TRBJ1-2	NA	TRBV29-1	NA	TGCAGCGCCGGGGTTCAGAGGAGTGGCTACACCTTC	CSAGVQRSGYTF
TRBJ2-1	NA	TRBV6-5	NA	TGTGCCAGCAGAGGGGTTGGGCCCTACAATGAGCAGTTCTTC	CASRGVGPYNEQFF
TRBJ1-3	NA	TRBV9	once	TGTGCCAGCAGCGTAGGGCTCGGGGGGACTGGAAACACCATATATTTT	CASSVGLGGTGNTIYF
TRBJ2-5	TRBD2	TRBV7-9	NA	TGTGCCAGCAGCCTGAAGTTAGGACTAGAAGGGGAAGAGACCCAGTACTTC	CASSLKLGLEGEETQYF
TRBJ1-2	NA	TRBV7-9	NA	TGTGCCAGCAGCTTAGGGGGGGGCGACAGACGCCTAACCGGGGGCTACACCTTC	CASSLGGGDRRLTGGYTF
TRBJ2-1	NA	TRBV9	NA	TGTGCCAGCAGCGTAGGGGCGAATGAGCAGTTCTTC	CASSVGANEQFF
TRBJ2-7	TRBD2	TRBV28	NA	TGTGCCAGCAGTTGCCAAAACCCGAGGGAGGGACCCTCCTACGAGCAGTACTTC	CASSCQNPREGPSYEQYF
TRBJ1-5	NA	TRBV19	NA	TGTGCCAGTAGCCCTAATAGCAATCAGCCCCAGCATTTT	CASSPNSNQPQHF
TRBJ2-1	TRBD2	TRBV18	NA	TGTGCCAGCTCACCTAAAGGAGCGGGAGGGATGTATGAGCAGTTCTTC	CASSPKGAGGMYEQFF
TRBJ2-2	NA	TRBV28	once	TGTGCCAGCAGTTATCGAGACACCGGGGAGCTGTTTTTT	CASSYRDTGELFF
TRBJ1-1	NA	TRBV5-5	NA	TGTGCCAGCAGCCGGAGGGATCCGGGACCGCAGTTCACTGAAGCTTTCTTT	CASSRRDPGPQFTEAFF
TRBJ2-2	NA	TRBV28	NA	TGTGCCAGCAGTTTCTCCCGAGGGGGATCGAACACCGGGGAGCTGTTTTTT	CASSFSRGGSNTGELFF
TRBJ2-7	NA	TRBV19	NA	TGTGCCAGTAGTATGTCAGGACAGACCTCCTACGAGCAGTACTTC	CASSMSGQTSYEQYF
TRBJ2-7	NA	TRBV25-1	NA	TGTGCCAGCAGTGAATTCCTCGGAGTTAGCGAGCAGTACTTC	CASSEFLGVSEQYF
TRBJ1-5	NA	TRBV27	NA	TGTGCCAGCAGTTTATTTCGCCCCACTCATATTAGCAATCAGCCCCAGCATTTT	CASSLFRPTHISNQPQHF
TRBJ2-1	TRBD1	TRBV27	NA	TGTGCCAGCAGTCCCTACTACGGACAGGGGCCCAATTCAAGGGTTGAGCAGTTCTTC	CASSPYYGQGPNSRVEQFF
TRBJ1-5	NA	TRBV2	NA	TGTGCCAGCAGTAAGGGGGACAGCAATCAGCCCCAGCATTTT	CASSKGDSNQPQHF
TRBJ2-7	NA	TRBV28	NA	TGTGCCAGCAGTTTACTCCTTACTTCTTACGAGCAGTACTTC	CASSLLLTSYEQYF
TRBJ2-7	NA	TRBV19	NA	TGTGCCAGTCACCCGGGACAAAGTTTGGCCGGCGGGTTACGGAACGAGCAGTACTTC	CASHPGQSLAGGLRNEQYF
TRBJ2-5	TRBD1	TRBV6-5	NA	TGTGCCAGCAGGCTCGGGACAGGGGGTGGAGAGACCCAGTACTTC	CASRLGTGGGETQYF
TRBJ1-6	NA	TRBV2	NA	TGTGCCAGCAGACCCAGCGGACAGCAAAATTCACCCCTCCACTTT	CASRPSGQQNSPLHF
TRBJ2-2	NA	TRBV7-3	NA	TGTGCCAGCAGCAATGACGGGACCGGGGAGCTGTTTTTT	CASSNDGTGELFF
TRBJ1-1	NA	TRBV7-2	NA	TGTGCCAGCAGCTTCGGGGGGAACACTGAAGCTTTCTTT	CASSFGGNTEAFF
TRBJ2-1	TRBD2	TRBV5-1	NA	TGCGCCAGCAGTCCCCGGACTAGCGGGAGCGATGAGCAGTTCTTC	CASSPRTSGSDEQFF
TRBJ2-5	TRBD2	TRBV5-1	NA	TGCGCCAGCAGCTTTCCCCTAGCGGACCAAGAGACCCAGTACTTC	CASSFPLADQETQYF
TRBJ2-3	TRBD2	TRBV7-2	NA	TGTGCCAGCAGCTTCCTCGCGGGGGTAGATACGCAGTATTTT	CASSFLAGVDTQYF
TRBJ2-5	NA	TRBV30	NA	TGTGCCTGGAGTGTTGGGGGGAAACAAGAGACCCAGTACTTC	CAWSVGGKQETQYF
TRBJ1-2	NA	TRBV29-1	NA	TGCAGCACTCGCCAGGACAGTCAGTATGGCTACACCTTC	CSTRQDSQYGYTF
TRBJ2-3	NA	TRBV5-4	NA	TGTGCCAGCAGCTTGGGCGGGCTAGGAGCAGATACGCAGTATTTT	CASSLGGLGADTQYF
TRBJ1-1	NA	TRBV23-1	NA	TGCGCCAGCAGTCAATCGGGGAGGGTGAACACTGAAGCTTTCTTT	CASSQSGRVNTEAFF